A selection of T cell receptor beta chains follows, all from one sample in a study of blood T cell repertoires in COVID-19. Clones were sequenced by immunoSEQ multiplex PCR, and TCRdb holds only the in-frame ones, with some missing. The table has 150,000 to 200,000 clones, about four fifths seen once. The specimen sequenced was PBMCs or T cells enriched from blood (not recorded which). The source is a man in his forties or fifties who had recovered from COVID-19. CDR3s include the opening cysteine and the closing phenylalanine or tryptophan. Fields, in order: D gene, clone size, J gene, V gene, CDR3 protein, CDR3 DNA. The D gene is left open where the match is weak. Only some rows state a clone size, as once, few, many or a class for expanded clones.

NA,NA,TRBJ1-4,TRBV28,CASSFSPGLLNEKLFF,TGTGCCAGCAGTTTTTCGCCGGGTCTGTTGAATGAAAAACTGTTTTTT
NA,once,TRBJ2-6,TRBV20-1,CSASKAPGANVLTF,TGCAGTGCTAGTAAAGCCCCTGGGGCCAACGTCCTGACTTTC
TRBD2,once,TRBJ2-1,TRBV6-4,CASSDSATSGSNEQFF,TGTGCCAGCAGTGACTCGGCGACTAGCGGGAGCAATGAGCAGTTCTTC
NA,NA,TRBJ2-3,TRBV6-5,CASSYLRREDTQYF,TGTGCCAGCAGTTATTTGCGGAGAGAAGATACGCAGTATTTT
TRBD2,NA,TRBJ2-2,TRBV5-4,CASSLVAASGTGGELFF,TGTGCCAGCAGCTTGGTCGCCGCTAGCGGGACGGGCGGGGAGCTGTTTTTT
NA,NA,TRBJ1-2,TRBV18,CASSPQGTDYGYTF,TGTGCCAGCTCACCCCAGGGAACAGACTATGGCTACACCTTC
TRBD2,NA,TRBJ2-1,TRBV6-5,CASSYSTGGYNEQFF,TGTGCCAGCAGTTACTCGACGGGGGGTTACAATGAGCAGTTCTTC
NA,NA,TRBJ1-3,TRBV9,CASSVALPGDIPGHTIYF,TGTGCCAGCAGCGTAGCTCTCCCCGGGGACATCCCGGGGCACACCATATATTTT
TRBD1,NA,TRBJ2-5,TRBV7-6,CASSLGQGAVESQETQYF,TGTGCCAGCAGTTTAGGACAGGGGGCTGTGGAGAGTCAAGAGACCCAGTACTTC
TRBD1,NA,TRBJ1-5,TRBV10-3,CAIRDQGDQPQHF,TGTGCCATCAGGGACCAGGGGGATCAGCCCCAGCATTTT
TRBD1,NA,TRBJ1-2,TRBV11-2,CASSSGGTGAYGYTF,TGTGCCAGCAGCTCGGGGGGGACAGGGGCCTATGGCTACACCTTC
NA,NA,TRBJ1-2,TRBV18,CASSPGTRNGYTF,TGTGCCAGCTCACCGGGGACTAGGAATGGCTACACCTTC
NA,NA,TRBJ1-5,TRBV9,CASSVDRGVGPQHF,TGTGCCAGCAGCGTAGATCGGGGTGTAGGACCCCAGCATTTT